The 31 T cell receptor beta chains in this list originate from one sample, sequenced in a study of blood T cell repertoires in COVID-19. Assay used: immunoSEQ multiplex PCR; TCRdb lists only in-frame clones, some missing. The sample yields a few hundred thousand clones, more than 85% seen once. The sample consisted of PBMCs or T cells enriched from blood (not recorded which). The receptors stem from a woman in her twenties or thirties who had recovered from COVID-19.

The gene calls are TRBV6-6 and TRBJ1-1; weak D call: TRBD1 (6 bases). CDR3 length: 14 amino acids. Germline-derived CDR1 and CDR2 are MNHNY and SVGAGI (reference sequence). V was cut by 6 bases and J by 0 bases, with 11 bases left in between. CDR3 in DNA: TGTGCCAGCAGCCTCGGGACATTGAACACTGAAGCTTTCTTT. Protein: CASSLGTLNTEAFF.

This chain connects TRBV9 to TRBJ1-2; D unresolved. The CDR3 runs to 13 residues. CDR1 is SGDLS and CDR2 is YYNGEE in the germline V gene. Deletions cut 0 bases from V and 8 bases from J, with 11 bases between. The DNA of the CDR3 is TGTGCCAGCAGCGTAGTGTCGGGGAGCGGCTACACCTTC. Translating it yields CASSVVSGSGYTF.

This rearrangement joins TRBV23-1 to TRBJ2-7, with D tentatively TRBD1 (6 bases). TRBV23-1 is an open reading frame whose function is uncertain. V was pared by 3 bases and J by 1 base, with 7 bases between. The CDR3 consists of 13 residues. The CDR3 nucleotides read TGCGCCAGCAGTCACGGGACATCCTACGAGCAGTACTTC. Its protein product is CASSHGTSYEQYF.

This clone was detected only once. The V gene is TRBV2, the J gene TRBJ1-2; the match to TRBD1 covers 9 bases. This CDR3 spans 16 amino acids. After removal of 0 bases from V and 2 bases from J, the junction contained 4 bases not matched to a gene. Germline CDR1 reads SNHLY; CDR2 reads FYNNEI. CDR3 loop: CASSEARDRGNYGYTF. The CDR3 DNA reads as TGTGCCAGCAGTGAAGCGCGTGACAGGGGGAACTATGGCTACACCTTC.

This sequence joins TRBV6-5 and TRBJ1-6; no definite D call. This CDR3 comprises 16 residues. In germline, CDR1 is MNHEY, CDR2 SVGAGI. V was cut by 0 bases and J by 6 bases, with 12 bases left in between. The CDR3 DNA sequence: TGTGCCAGCAGTTACTCGAACTGGGCGTCTAATTCACCCCTCCACTTT. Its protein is CASSYSNWASNSPLHF.

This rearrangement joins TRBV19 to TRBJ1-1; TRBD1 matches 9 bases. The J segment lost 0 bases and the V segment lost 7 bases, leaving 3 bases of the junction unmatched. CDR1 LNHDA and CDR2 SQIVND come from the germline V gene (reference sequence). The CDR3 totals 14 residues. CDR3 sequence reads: CASNDRGMNTEAFF. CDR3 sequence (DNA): TGTGCCAGTAACGACAGGGGGATGAACACTGAAGCTTTCTTT.

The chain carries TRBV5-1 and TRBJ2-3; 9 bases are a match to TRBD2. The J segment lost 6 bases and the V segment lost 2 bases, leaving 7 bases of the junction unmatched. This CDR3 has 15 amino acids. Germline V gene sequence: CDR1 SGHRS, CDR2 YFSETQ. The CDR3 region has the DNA TGCGCCAGCAGCTTACTAGCGGGCAATTCGGATACGCAGTATTTT. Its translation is CASSLLAGNSDTQYF.

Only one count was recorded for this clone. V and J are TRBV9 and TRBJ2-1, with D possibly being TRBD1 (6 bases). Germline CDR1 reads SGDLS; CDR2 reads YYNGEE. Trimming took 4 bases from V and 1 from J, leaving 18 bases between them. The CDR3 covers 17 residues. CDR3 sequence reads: CASSPDRQTGSYNEQFF. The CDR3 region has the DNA TGTGCCAGCAGCCCCGACAGGCAGACTGGTTCCTACAATGAGCAGTTCTTC.

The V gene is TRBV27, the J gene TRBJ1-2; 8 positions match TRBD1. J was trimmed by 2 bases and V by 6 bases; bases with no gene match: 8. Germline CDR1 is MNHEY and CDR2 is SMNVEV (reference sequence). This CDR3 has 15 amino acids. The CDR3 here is CASRPFRTGNYGYTF. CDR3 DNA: TGTGCCAGCAGACCATTTAGGACAGGGAACTATGGCTACACCTTC.

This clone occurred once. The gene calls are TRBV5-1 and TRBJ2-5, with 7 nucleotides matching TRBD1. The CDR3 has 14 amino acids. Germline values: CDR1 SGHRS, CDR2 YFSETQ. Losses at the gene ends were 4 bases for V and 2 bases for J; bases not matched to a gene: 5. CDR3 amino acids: CASSNPGQQETQYF. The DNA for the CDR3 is TGCGCCAGCAGCAACCCGGGACAGCAAGAGACCCAGTACTTC. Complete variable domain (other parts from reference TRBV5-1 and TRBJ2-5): KAGVTQTPRYLIKTRGQQVTLSCSPISGHRSVSWYQQTPGQGLQFLFEYFSETQRNKGNFPGRFSGRQFSNSRSEMNVSTLELGDSALYLCASSNPGQQETQYFGPGTRLLVL.

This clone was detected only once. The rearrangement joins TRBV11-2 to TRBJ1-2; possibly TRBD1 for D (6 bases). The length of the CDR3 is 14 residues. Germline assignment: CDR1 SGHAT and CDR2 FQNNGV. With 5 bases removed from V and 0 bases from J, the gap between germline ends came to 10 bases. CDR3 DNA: TGTGCCAGCAGCCCGTCAGGGGCTAACTATGGCTACACCTTC. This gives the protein CASSPSGANYGYTF.

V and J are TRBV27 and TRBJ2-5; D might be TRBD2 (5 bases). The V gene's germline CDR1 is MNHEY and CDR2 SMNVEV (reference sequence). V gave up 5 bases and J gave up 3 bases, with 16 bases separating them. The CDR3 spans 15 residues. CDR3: CASSPLEDLEETQYF. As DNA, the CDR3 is TGTGCCAGCAGTCCGCTTGAGGACTTAGAAGAGACCCAGTACTTC.

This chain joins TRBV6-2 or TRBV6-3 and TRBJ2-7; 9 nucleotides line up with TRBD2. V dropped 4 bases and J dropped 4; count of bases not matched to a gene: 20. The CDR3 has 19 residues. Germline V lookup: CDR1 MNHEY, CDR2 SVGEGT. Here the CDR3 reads CASSFPLAGSIGNRYEQYF. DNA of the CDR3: TGTGCCAGCAGTTTTCCGCTAGCGGGATCGATAGGGAACAGATACGAGCAGTACTTC.

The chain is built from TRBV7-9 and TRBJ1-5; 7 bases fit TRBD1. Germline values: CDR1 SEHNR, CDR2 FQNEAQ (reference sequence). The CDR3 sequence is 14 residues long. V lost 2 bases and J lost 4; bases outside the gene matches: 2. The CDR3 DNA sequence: TGTGCCAGCAGCTTACCGGGACAGAATCAGCCCCAGCATTTT. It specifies CASSLPGQNQPQHF. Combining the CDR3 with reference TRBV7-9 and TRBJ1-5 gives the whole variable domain DTGVSQNPRHKITKRGQNVTFRCDPISEHNRLYWYRQTLGQGPEFLTYFQNEAQLEKSRLLSDRFSAERPKGSFSTLEIQRTEQGDSAMYLCASSLPGQNQPQHFGDGTRLSIL.

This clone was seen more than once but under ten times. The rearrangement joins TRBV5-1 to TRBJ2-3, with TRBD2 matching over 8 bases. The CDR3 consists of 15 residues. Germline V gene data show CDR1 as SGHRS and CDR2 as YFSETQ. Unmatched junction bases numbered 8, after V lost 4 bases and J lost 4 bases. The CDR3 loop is CASSISGRGSDTQYF. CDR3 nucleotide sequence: TGCGCCAGCAGCATCAGCGGGAGAGGGTCAGATACGCAGTATTTT.

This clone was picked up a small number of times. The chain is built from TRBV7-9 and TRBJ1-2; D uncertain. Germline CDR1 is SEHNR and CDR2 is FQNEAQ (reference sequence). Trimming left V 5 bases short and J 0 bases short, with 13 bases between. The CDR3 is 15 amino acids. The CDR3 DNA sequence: TGTGCCAGCAGCGCCTTATGGCGGGCTAACTATGGCTACACCTTC. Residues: CASSALWRANYGYTF. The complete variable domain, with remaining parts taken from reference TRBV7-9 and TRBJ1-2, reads DTGVSQNPRHKITKRGQNVTFRCDPISEHNRLYWYRQTLGQGPEFLTYFQNEAQLEKSRLLSDRFSAERPKGSFSTLEIQRTEQGDSAMYLCASSALWRANYGYTFGSGTRLTVV.

The CDR3 DNA sequence: TGTGCCACTCGCAACAGGGCGGCTAATGAAAAACTGTTTTTT. Translating it yields CATRNRAANEKLFF. The rearrangement uses TRBV19 and TRBJ1-4; possibly TRBD1 for D (6 bases). Between the trimmed V and J ends, which lost 10 bases and 3 bases, there was a span of 15 bases. The CDR3 extends over 14 amino acids. Germline-derived CDR1 and CDR2 are LNHDA and SQIVND (reference sequence). The variable domain in full, with the rest retrieved from reference TRBV19 and TRBJ1-4, is DGGITQSPKYLFRKEGQNVTLSCEQNLNHDAMYWYRQDPGQGLRLIYYSQIVNDFQKGDIAEGYSVSREKKESFPLTVTSAQKNPTAFYLCATRNRAANEKLFFGSGTQLSVL.

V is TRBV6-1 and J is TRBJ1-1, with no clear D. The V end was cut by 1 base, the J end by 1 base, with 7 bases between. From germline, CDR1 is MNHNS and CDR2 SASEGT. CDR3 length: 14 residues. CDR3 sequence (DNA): TGTGCCAGCAGTGAAGGGAGCTGGAACACTGAAGCTTTCTTT. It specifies CASSEGSWNTEAFF.

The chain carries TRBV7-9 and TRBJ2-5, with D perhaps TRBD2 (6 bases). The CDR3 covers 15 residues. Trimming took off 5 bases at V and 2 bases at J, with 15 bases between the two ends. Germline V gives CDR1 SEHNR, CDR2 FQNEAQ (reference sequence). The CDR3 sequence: CASSPGGAAQETQYF. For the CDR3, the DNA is TGTGCCAGCAGCCCCGGCGGGGCAGCTCAAGAGACCCAGTACTTC.

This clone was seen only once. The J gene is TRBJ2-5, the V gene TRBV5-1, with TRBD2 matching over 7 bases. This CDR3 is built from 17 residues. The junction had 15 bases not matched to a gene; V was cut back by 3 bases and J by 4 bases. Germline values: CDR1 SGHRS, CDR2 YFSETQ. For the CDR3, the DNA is TGCGCCAGCAGCTCGGGCGGCCGGGGGGTTTTAGGAGAGACCCAGTACTTC. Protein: CASSSGGRGVLGETQYF.

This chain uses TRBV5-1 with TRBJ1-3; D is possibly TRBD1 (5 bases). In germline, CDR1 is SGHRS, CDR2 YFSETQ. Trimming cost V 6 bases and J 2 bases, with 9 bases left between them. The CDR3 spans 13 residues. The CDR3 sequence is CASKAGTGNTIYF. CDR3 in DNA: TGCGCCAGCAAGGCAGGGACTGGAAACACCATATATTTT.

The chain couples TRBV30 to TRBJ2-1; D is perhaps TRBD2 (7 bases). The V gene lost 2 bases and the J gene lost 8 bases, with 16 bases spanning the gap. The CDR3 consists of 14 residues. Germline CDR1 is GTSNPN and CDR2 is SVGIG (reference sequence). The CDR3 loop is CAWSLGGGSDEQFF. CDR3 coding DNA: TGTGCCTGGAGTTTGGGGGGGGGCAGCGATGAGCAGTTCTTC.

CDR3 region: CASSLGRLAGSYEQYF. Written as DNA, the CDR3 is TGCGCCAGCAGCTTGGGGAGACTAGCGGGGAGCTACGAGCAGTACTTC. The gene calls are TRBV5-1 and TRBJ2-7; 11 nucleotides line up with TRBD2. This CDR3 is built from 16 residues. V was clipped by 0 bases and J by 3 bases; unmatched bases: 5. Germline V gene sequence: CDR1 SGHRS, CDR2 YFSETQ.

The CDR3 here is CASSVSGNLYGYTF. The CDR3, as DNA: TGTGCCAGCTCAGTCTCGGGGAACCTTTATGGCTACACCTTC. This rearrangement joins TRBV18 to TRBJ1-2; D not resolved. V was cut by 5 bases and J by 5 bases, with 15 bases left in between. The CDR3 sequence is 14 residues long. Germline values: CDR1 KGHSH, CDR2 LQKENI. Together with reference TRBV18 and TRBJ1-2, the CDR3 gives the full variable domain: NAGVMQNPRHLVRRRGQEARLRCSPMKGHSHVYWYRQLPEEGLKFMVYLQKENIIDESGMPKERFSAEFPKEGPSILRIQQVVRGDSAAYFCASSVSGNLYGYTFGSGTRLTVV.

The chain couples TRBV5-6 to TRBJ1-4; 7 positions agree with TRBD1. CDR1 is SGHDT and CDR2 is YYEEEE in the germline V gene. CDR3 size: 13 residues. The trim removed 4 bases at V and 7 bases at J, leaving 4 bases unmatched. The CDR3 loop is CASSVGTVEKLFF. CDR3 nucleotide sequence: TGTGCCAGCAGCGTAGGGACAGTTGAAAAACTGTTTTTT.

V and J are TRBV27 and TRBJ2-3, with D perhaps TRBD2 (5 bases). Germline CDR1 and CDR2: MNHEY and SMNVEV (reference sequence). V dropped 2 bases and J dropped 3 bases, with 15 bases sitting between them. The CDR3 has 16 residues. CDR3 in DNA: TGTGCCAGCAGTTTACTCCCGGGAAAACGGACAGATACGCAGTATTTT. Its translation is CASSLLPGKRTDTQYF.

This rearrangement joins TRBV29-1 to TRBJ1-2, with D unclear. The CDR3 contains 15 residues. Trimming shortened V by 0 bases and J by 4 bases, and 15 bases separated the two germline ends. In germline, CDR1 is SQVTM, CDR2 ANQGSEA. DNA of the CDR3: TGCAGCGTTGAAGAAGAACCAGGTTCCTTCTATGGCTACACCTTC. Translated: CSVEEEPGSFYGYTF.

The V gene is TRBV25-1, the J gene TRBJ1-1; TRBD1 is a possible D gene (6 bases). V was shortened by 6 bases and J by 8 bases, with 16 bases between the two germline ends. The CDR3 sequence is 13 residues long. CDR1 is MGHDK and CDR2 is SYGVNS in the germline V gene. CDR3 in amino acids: CASSFHGTTEAFF. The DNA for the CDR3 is TGTGCCAGCAGCTTTCACGGGACAACGGAAGCTTTCTTT.

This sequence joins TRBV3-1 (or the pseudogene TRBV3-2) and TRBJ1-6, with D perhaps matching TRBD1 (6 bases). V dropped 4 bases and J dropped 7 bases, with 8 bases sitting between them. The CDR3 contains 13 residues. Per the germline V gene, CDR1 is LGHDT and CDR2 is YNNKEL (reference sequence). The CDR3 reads CASSPRGNSPLHF. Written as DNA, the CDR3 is TGTGCCAGCAGCCCAAGGGGGAATTCACCCCTCCACTTT.

The CDR3, as DNA: TGTGCCCCAGGCGACAGTAACACCGGGGAGCTGTTTTTT. Translation: CAPGDSNTGELFF. The J gene is TRBJ2-2, the V gene TRBV7-2, with D possibly matching TRBD1 (5 bases). V lost 11 bases and J 2 bases, leaving 12 bases between the germline ends. The CDR3 extends over 13 amino acids. Germline V CDR1 and CDR2: SGHTA, FQGNSA.

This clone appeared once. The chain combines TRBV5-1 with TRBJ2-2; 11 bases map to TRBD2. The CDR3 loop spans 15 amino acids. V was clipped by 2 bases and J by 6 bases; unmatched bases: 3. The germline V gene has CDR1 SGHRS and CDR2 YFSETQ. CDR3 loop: CASSLLAGDSGELFF. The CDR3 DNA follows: TGCGCCAGCAGCTTACTAGCGGGAGACTCCGGGGAGCTGTTTTTT.